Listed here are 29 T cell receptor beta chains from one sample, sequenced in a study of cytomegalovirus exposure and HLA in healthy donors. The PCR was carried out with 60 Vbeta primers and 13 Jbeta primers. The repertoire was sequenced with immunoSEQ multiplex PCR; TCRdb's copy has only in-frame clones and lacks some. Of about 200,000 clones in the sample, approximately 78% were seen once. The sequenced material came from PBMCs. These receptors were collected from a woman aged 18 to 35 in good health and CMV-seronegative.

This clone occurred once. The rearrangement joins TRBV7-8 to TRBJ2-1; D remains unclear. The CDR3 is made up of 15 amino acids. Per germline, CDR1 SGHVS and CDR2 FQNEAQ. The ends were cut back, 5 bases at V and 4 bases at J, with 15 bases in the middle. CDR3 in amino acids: CASSATTGGYNEQFF. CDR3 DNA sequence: TGTGCCAGCAGCGCTACTACCGGTGGATACAATGAGCAGTTCTTC.

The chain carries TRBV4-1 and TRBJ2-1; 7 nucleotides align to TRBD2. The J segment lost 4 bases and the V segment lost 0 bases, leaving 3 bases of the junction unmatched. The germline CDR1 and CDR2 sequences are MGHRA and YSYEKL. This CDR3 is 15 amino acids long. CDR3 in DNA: TGCGCCAGCAGCCAAGATTGCGGGAGTTACAATGAGCAGTTCTTC. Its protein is CASSQDCGSYNEQFF.

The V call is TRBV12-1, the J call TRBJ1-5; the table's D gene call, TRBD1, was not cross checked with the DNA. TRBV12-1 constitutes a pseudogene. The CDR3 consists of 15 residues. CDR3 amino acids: CATDRGGYSNQPQHF. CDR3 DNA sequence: TGTGCCACCGACAGGGGCGGGTATAGCAATCAGCCCCAGCATTTT.

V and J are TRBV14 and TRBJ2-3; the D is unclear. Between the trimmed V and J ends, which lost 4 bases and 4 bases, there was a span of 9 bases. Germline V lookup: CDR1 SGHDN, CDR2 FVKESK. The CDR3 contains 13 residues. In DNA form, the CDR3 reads TGTGCCAGCAGCCGCTATGAGCCAGATACGCAGTATTTT. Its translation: CASSRYEPDTQYF.

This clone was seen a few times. CDR3 in amino acids: CASSQSRTGGAFF. The CDR3 nucleotides are TGTGCCAGCAGCCAATCGAGGACAGGAGGAGCTTTCTTT. J is TRBJ1-1 and V is TRBV14; 7 bases are a match to TRBD1. Germline loops: CDR1 SGHDN, CDR2 FVKESK. V was clipped by 2 bases and J by 10 bases; unmatched bases: 7. This CDR3 spans 13 amino acids.

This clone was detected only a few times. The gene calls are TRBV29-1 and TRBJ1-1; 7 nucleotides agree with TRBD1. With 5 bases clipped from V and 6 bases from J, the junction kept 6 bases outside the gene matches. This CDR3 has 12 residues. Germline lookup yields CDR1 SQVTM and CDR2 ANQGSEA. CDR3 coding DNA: TGCAGCGTTCGGACAGGTCAATCTGAAGCTTTCTTT. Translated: CSVRTGQSEAFF.

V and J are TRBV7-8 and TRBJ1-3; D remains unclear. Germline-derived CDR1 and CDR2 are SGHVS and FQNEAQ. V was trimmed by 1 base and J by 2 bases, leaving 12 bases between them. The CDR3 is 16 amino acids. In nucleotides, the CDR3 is TGTGCCAGCAGCTTAGATCGGGTTAGGACTGGAAACACCATATATTTT. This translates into CASSLDRVRTGNTIYF. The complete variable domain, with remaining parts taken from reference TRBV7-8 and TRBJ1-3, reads GAGVSQSPRYKVAKRGQDVALRCDPISGHVSLFWYQQALGQGPEFLTYFQNEAQLDKSGLPSDRFFAERPEGSVSTLKIQRTQQEDSAVYLCASSLDRVRTGNTIYFGEGSWLTVV.

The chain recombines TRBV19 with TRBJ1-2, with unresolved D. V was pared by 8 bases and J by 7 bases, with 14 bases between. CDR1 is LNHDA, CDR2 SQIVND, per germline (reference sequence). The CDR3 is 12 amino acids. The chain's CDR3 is CASRPGAGGYTF. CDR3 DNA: TGTGCCAGTCGCCCAGGAGCGGGTGGCTACACCTTC.

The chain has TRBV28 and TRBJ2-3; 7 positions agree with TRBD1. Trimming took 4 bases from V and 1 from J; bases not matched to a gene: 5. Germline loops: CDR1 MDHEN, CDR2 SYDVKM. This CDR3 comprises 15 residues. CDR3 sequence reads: CASSSPGTGTDTQYF. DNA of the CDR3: TGTGCCAGCAGTTCCCCCGGGACAGGCACAGATACGCAGTATTTT.

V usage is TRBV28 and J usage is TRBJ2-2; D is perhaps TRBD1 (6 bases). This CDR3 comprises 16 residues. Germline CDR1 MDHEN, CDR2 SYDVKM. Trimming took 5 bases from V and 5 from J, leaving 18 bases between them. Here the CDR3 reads CASSRQVETLTGELFF. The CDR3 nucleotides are TGTGCCAGCAGTCGACAGGTCGAGACCCTTACCGGGGAGCTGTTTTTT.

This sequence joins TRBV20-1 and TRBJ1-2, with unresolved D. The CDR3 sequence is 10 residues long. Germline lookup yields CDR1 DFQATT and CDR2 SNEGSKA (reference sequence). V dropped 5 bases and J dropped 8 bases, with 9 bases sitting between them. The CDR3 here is CSAPDSGYTF. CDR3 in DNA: TGCAGTGCTCCTGACTCGGGCTACACCTTC.

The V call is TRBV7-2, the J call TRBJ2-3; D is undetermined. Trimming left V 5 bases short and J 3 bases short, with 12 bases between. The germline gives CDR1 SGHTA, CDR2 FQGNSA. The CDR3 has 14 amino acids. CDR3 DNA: TGTGCCAGCAGCCTAGGCCCACTAACAGATACGCAGTATTTT. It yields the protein CASSLGPLTDTQYF.

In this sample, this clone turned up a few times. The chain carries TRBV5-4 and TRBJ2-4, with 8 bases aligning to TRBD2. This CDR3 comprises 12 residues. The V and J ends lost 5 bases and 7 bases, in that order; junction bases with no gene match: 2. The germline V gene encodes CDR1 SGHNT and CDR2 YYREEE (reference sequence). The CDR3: CASSSGINIQYF. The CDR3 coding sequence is TGTGCCAGCAGTAGCGGGATCAACATTCAGTACTTC.

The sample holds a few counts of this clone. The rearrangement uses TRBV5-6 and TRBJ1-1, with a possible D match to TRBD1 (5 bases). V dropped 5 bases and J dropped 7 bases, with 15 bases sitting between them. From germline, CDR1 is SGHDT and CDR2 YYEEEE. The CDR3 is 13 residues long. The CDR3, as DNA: TGTGCCAGCAGGCAGGGCTTTTCTCTTGAAGCTTTCTTT. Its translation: CASRQGFSLEAFF. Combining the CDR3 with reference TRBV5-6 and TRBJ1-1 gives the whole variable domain DAGVTQSPTHLIKTRGQQVTLRCSPKSGHDTVSWYQQALGQGPQFIFQYYEEEERQRGNFPDRFSGHQFPNYSSELNVNALLLGDSALYLCASRQGFSLEAFFGQGTRLTVV.

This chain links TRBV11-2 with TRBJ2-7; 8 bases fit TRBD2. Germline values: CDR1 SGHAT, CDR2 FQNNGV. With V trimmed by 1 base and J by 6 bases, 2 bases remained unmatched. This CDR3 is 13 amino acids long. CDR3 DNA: TGTGCCAGCAGCTTAGTGCTAGCGGGCGAGCAGTACGTC. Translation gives CASSLVLAGEQYV.

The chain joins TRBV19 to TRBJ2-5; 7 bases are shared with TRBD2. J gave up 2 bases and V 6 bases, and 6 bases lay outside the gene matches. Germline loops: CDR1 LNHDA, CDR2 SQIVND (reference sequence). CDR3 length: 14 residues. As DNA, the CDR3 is TGTGCCAGTAGCCGAACGGGACTACAAGAGACCCAGTACTTC. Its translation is CASSRTGLQETQYF.

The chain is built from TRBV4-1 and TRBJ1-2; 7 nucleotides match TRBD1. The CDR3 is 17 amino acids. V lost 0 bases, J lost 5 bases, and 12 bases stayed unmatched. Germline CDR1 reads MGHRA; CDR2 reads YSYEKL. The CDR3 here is CASSQDLKGAGYYGYTF. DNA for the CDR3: TGCGCCAGCAGCCAAGATCTGAAGGGGGCGGGATATTATGGCTACACCTTC.

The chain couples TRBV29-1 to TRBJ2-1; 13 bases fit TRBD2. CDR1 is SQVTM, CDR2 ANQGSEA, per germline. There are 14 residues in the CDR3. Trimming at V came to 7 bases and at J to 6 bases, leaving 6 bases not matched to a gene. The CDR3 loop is CSARLAGGINEQFF. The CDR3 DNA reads TGCAGCGCAAGACTAGCGGGGGGCATCAATGAGCAGTTCTTC.

The CDR3 DNA follows: TGTGCCAGTAGTAGGACTAGCGGCAACGAGCAGTACGTC. It specifies CASSRTSGNEQYV. The chain carries TRBV19 and TRBJ2-7; 10 positions match TRBD2. Per the germline V gene, CDR1 is LNHDA and CDR2 is SQIVND (reference sequence). The trim removed 4 bases at V and 5 bases at J, leaving 2 bases unmatched. The CDR3 totals 13 residues.

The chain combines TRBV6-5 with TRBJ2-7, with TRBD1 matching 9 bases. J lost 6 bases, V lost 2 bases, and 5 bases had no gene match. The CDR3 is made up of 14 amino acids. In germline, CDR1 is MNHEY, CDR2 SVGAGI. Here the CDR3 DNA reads TGTGCCAGCAGTTACCGGGACAGGGTTTCCGAGCAGTACTTC. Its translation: CASSYRDRVSEQYF.

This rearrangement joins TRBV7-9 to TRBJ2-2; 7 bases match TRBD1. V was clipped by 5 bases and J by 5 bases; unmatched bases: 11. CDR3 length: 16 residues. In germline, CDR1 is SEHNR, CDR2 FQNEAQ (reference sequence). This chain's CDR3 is CASSDRDSDTTGELFF. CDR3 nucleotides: TGTGCCAGCAGCGACCGGGACAGCGATACTACCGGGGAGCTGTTTTTT. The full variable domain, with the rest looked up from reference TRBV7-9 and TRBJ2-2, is DTGVSQNPRHKITKRGQNVTFRCDPISEHNRLYWYRQTLGQGPEFLTYFQNEAQLEKSRLLSDRFSAERPKGSFSTLEIQRTEQGDSAMYLCASSDRDSDTTGELFFGEGSRLTVL.

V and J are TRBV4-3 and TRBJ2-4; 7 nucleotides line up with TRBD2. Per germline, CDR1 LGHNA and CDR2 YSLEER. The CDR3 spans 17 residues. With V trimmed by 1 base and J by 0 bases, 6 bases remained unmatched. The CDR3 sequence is CASSQGWGGLAKNIQYF. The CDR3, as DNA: TGCGCCAGCAGCCAAGGATGGGGGGGACTAGCCAAAAACATTCAGTACTTC.

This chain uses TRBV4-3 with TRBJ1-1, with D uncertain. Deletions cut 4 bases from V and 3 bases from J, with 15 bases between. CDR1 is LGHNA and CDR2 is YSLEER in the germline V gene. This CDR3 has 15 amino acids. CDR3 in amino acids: CASSPSRGEDTEAFF. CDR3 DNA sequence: TGCGCCAGCAGCCCGAGCCGGGGAGAAGACACTGAAGCTTTCTTT.

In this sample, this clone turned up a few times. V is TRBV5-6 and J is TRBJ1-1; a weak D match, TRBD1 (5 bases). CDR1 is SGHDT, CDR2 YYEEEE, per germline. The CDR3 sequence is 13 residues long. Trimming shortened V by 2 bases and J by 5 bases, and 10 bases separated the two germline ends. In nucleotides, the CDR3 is TGTGCCAGCAGCTTTCGCGGGGGGACTGAAGCTTTCTTT. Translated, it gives CASSFRGGTEAFF.

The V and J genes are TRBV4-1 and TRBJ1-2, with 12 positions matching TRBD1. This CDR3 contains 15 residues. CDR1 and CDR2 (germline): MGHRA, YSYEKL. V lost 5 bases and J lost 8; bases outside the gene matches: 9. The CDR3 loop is CASSVHGTGGEGYTF. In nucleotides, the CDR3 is TGCGCCAGCAGCGTCCACGGGACAGGGGGCGAGGGCTACACCTTC.

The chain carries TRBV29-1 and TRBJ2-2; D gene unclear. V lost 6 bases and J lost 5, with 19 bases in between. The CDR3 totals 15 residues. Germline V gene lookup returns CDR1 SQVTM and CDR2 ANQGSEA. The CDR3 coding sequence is TGCAGCGTGCTGACGCGAACCGACATTACCGGGGAGCTGTTTTTT. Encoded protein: CSVLTRTDITGELFF.

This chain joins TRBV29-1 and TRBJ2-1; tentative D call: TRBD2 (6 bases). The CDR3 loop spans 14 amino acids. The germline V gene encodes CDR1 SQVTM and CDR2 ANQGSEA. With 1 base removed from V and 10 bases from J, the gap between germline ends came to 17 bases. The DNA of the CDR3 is TGCAGCGTTGAAGCGGGAGAAAACCTCCGGGAGCAGTTCTTC. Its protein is CSVEAGENLREQFF.

CDR3 in DNA: TGTGCCAGCAGCGTAGGCGGTAGCGGGAGGTGGGATGAGCAGTTCTTC. Amino acid sequence: CASSVGGSGRWDEQFF. The rearrangement links TRBV9 to TRBJ2-1, with TRBD2 identical over 10 bases. The V gene's germline CDR1 is SGDLS and CDR2 YYNGEE. With 0 bases clipped from V and 8 bases from J, the junction kept 8 bases outside the gene matches. The CDR3 has 16 residues.

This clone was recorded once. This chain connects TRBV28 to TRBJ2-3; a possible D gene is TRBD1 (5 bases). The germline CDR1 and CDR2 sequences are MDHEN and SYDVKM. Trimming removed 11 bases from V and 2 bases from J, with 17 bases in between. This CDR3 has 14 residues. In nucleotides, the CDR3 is TGTGCCTGCCAGGGTAGCATCCTCACAGATACGCAGTATTTT. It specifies CACQGSILTDTQYF.